These 23 T cell receptor beta chains came from one sample sequenced in a study of graft-versus-host responses after intestinal transplantation. Processing was applied to graft tissue in order to liberate intraepithelial and lamina propria lymphocytes. Clones were sequenced by immunoSEQ multiplex PCR, and TCRdb holds only the in-frame ones, with some missing. Among approximately 17,000 clones listed, roughly 80% were seen once. The starting material was ileum tissue, obtained around 580 days after intestinal transplantation. The receptor set was obtained from a human patient who received an intestinal transplant, so some T cells may come from the graft donor.

The table lists this clone with a few counts. V gene TRBV5-4 combines with J gene TRBJ2-3; D unresolved. The CDR3 totals 15 residues. V was shortened by 0 bases and J by 0 bases, with 8 bases between the two germline ends. CDR1 SGHNT and CDR2 YYREEE come from the germline V gene (reference sequence). In DNA, the CDR3 is TGTGCCAGCAGCTTGGAGGGCCGGAGCACAGATACGCAGTATTTT. Protein product: CASSLEGRSTDTQYF.

The chain is built from TRBV11-2 and TRBJ2-2, with D uncertain. Trimming left V 1 base short and J 1 base short, with 16 bases between. This CDR3 region has 18 residues. From germline, CDR1 is SGHAT and CDR2 FQNNGV. The CDR3 region has the DNA TGTGCCAGCAGCTTAGCCCCCTCGTGGCCACAGAACACCGGGGAGCTGTTTTTT. Encoded protein: CASSLAPSWPQNTGELFF.

V usage is TRBV10-3 and J usage is TRBJ1-4; TRBD1 agrees at 8 bases. The germline V gene encodes CDR1 ENHRY and CDR2 SYGVKD. Germline trimming cut 0 bases from V and 5 bases from J; bases unmatched to any gene: 5. The CDR3 runs to 16 residues. The CDR3 loop is CAISESGGTGNEKLFF. The DNA for the CDR3 is TGTGCCATCAGTGAGTCTGGTGGGACAGGCAATGAAAAACTGTTTTTT.

The J gene is TRBJ1-2, the V gene TRBV9, with a possible D match to TRBD1 (5 bases). The V end lost 3 bases, the J end lost 0 bases, and 12 bases lay between the germline ends. Germline values: CDR1 SGDLS, CDR2 YYNGEE. The CDR3 is made up of 15 amino acids. CDR3 region: CASSGLRAANYGYTF. DNA of the CDR3: TGTGCCAGCAGCGGCCTCAGGGCCGCTAACTATGGCTACACCTTC.

This chain uses TRBV15 with TRBJ2-3; 12 positions agree with TRBD2. The CDR3 runs to 17 residues. V gave up 0 bases and J gave up 2 bases; unmatched junction bases: 3. CDR1 LNHNV and CDR2 YYDKDF come from the germline V gene (reference sequence). The CDR3 loop is CATSRDGLAGNTDTQYF. CDR3 nucleotide sequence: TGTGCCACCAGCAGAGATGGACTAGCGGGGAACACAGATACGCAGTATTTT.

The rearrangement links TRBV29-1 to TRBJ2-3; either TRBD1 or TRBD2 may fit D (7 bases each). The CDR3 spans 14 residues. V lost 6 bases to trimming and J lost 6 bases, with 19 bases between them. Germline CDR1 reads SQVTM; CDR2 reads ANQGSEA. The chain's CDR3 is CSVQRQGGKDTQYF. The CDR3 nucleotides are TGCAGCGTCCAAAGACAGGGAGGGAAGGATACGCAGTATTTT.

The chain links TRBV11-2 to TRBJ2-7; 7 bases are a match to TRBD1. The germline V gene encodes CDR1 SGHAT and CDR2 FQNNGV. There are 15 residues in the CDR3. V lost 1 base and J lost 5; bases outside the gene matches: 8. CDR3 loop: CASSLVATGIHEQYF. The CDR3 nucleotides read TGTGCCAGCAGCTTAGTCGCGACAGGGATCCACGAGCAGTACTTC.

The chain joins TRBV6-6 to TRBJ2-5; D is uncertain. Germline-derived CDR1 and CDR2 are MNHNY and SVGAGI (reference sequence). Trimming shortened V by 5 bases and J by 2 bases, and 9 bases separated the two germline ends. CDR3 length: 13 residues. CDR3 in amino acids: CASSRDGQETQYF. CDR3 nucleotides: TGTGCCAGCAGTCGCGACGGGCAAGAGACCCAGTACTTC.

This chain links TRBV7-2 with TRBJ2-3, with TRBD2 matching 11 bases. The length of the CDR3 is 14 residues. Per germline, CDR1 SGHTA and CDR2 FQGNSA. V shed 4 bases and J 6 bases; nucleotides not matched to a gene: 3. The CDR3 DNA follows: TGTGCCAGCAGCTCCTGGACTAGCGGGGATACGCAGTATTTT. Translating it yields CASSSWTSGDTQYF.

This clone was observed a single time. V is TRBV7-2 and J is TRBJ2-7, with a weak D call TRBD1 (5 bases). Trimming removed 3 bases from V and 2 bases from J, with 11 bases in between. Per the germline V gene, CDR1 is SGHTA and CDR2 is FQGNSA. The CDR3 is 14 residues long. In DNA, the CDR3 is TGTGCCAGCAGCTTCAACACAGGTACCTACGAGCAGTACTTC. Translation gives CASSFNTGTYEQYF.

This sequence joins TRBV7-6 and TRBJ2-7; D may match TRBD1 or TRBD2 (5 bases each). CDR3 size: 14 residues. The germline gives CDR1 SGHVS, CDR2 FNYEAQ. With 1 base removed from V and 2 bases from J, the gap between germline ends came to 9 bases. The CDR3, as DNA: TGTGCCAGCAGCTTAGGGACGGGACCCTACGAGCAGTACTTC. As protein: CASSLGTGPYEQYF.

CDR3: CASSWDRDNSPLHF. CDR3 bases: TGTGCCAGCAGCTGGGACAGGGACAATTCACCCCTCCACTTT. The chain combines TRBV7-7 with TRBJ1-6; 9 bases align to TRBD1. Germline lookup yields CDR1 SSHAT and CDR2 FNYEAQ (reference sequence). V lost 4 bases to trimming and J lost 7 bases; unmatched junction nucleotides: 2. This CDR3 is built from 14 residues.

The rearrangement joins TRBV27 to TRBJ1-4; D gene ambiguous. Trimming pared 8 bases from V and 3 bases from J, leaving 10 bases between. The CDR3 totals 13 residues. CDR1 is MNHEY and CDR2 is SMNVEV in the germline V gene (reference sequence). The CDR3 coding sequence is TGTGCCAGCGGACGAGCCTCTAATGAAAAACTGTTTTTT. Translating gives CASGRASNEKLFF.

This chain uses TRBV28 with TRBJ1-2; D is undetermined. The CDR3 covers 13 residues. V lost 6 bases and J 0 bases, leaving 8 bases between the germline ends. The V gene's germline CDR1 is MDHEN and CDR2 SYDVKM. The CDR3 DNA sequence: TGTGCCAGCAGAACGAGAGCTAACTATGGCTACACCTTC. Its protein product is CASRTRANYGYTF.

On this clone: Other nucleotide sequences from this sample produce the same CDR3. The chain employs TRBV2 and TRBJ1-6; the match to TRBD1 covers 8 bases. This CDR3 is 14 amino acids long. Trimming took 6 bases from V and 5 from J; bases not matched to a gene: 3. Germline values: CDR1 SNHLY, CDR2 FYNNEI. CDR3 sequence: CASRWTGHNSPLHF. The CDR3 DNA sequence: TGTGCCAGCAGGTGGACAGGGCATAATTCACCCCTCCACTTT.

This chain connects TRBV11-2 to TRBJ2-7; D not certain. Germline V gene lookup returns CDR1 SGHAT and CDR2 FQNNGV. The CDR3 totals 13 residues. The V end lost 5 bases, the J end lost 1 base, and 9 bases lay between the germline ends. The CDR3 protein is CASSLDWSYEQYF. In DNA, the CDR3 is TGTGCCAGCAGCCTCGACTGGTCCTACGAGCAGTACTTC.

The chain is built from TRBV7-9 and TRBJ2-5, with 8 bases identical to TRBD2. The germline V gene encodes CDR1 SEHNR and CDR2 FQNEAQ (reference sequence). The CDR3 spans 14 residues. The V gene end was trimmed by 5 bases and the J gene end by 9 bases; junction bases not matched to a gene: 11. DNA for the CDR3: TGTGCCAGCAGCCCCTCCGGGGGGGATACGGCCCAGTACTTC. Residues: CASSPSGGDTAQYF.

V is TRBV19 and J is TRBJ1-2, with a weak D call TRBD1 (6 bases). V lost 0 bases and J 8 bases, leaving 13 bases between the germline ends. The V gene's germline CDR1 is LNHDA and CDR2 SQIVND (reference sequence). This CDR3 has 14 amino acids. This CDR3 is CASSIDGGRWGYTF. The CDR3 DNA reads as TGTGCCAGTAGTATAGACGGGGGGCGGTGGGGCTACACCTTC.

The chain couples TRBV4-2 to TRBJ2-1; the match to TRBD2 covers 11 bases. The ends lost 4 bases at V and 6 bases at J; junction bases unmatched: 11. Germline assignment: CDR1 LGHNA and CDR2 YNFKEQ. The CDR3 length is 17 residues. CDR3 in DNA: TGTGCCAGCAGCCCGCGCGGTAGCGGGGGGGCGATCAATGAGCAGTTCTTC. This codes for CASSPRGSGGAINEQFF.

The V call is TRBV4-2, the J call TRBJ2-5; D ambiguous. The CDR3 covers 13 residues. Germline CDR1 LGHNA, CDR2 YNFKEQ. V gave up 4 bases and J gave up 1 base, with 7 bases separating them. Here the CDR3 DNA reads TGTGCCAGCAGCCCAAGCCCCCAAGAGACCCAGTACTTC. As protein: CASSPSPQETQYF.

The chain links TRBV5-1 to TRBJ1-1, with D unresolved. The V gene's germline CDR1 is SGHRS and CDR2 YFSETQ. This CDR3 is built from 13 residues. V was shortened by 4 bases and J by 3 bases, with 10 bases between the two germline ends. The CDR3 loop is CASSILQDTEAFF. CDR3 coding DNA: TGCGCCAGCAGCATCCTCCAGGACACTGAAGCTTTCTTT.

The chain has TRBV7-8 and TRBJ2-7; the match to TRBD1 covers 9 bases. Trimming took 5 bases from V and 3 from J; bases not matched to a gene: 14. Germline values: CDR1 SGHVS, CDR2 FQNEAQ. The CDR3 contains 17 residues. The CDR3 is CASSRQGSDRGVYEQYF. The DNA for the CDR3 is TGTGCCAGCAGCCGCCAAGGCTCAGACAGGGGGGTCTACGAGCAGTACTTC.

The genes are TRBV6-5 and TRBJ1-1; D call uncertain. In germline, CDR1 is MNHEY, CDR2 SVGAGI. The CDR3 has 16 residues. Trimming left V 0 bases short and J 3 bases short, with 14 bases between. The DNA for the CDR3 is TGTGCCAGCAGTTACTCGATTTCCCAATTCTACACTGAAGCTTTCTTT. Its translation is CASSYSISQFYTEAFF.